The rows below give T cell receptor beta chains drawn from one sample of a study of T cell clonotyping in hematopoietic cell transplantation. Using immunoSEQ multiplex PCR, the repertoire was profiled, and TCRdb retains in-frame clones only, with some absent. The table has some 40,000 clones, roughly 94% seen once. Material: peripheral blood mononuclear cells. The receptor source for this set is a woman aged 45-60 years in good health. Some clones in this sample may be carry-over from other donors' samples. Each CDR3 is given with its conserved first and last residue. D genes are given only for firm matches. Size is omitted from some rows. Given values are once, few, many or a class for expanded clones.

J,D,size,V,CDR3,DNA
TRBJ2-2,TRBD2,.,TRBV7-7,CASSPSSAGGRTGELFF,TGTGCCAGCAGCCCCTCGTCAGCGGGGGGGCGGACCGGGGAGCTGTTTTTT
TRBJ1-2,.,.,TRBV6-6,CASSHGQQPYGYTF,TGTGCCAGCAGTCATGGACAGCAACCTTATGGCTACACCTTC
TRBJ2-2,TRBD1,once,TRBV6-5,CASSYPGTGQGELFF,TGTGCCAGCAGTTACCCCGGGACAGGGCAGGGGGAGCTGTTTTTT
TRBJ2-2,.,.,TRBV2,CASRQEVGELFF,TGTGCCAGCCGACAGGAGGTCGGGGAGCTGTTTTTT
TRBJ1-1,TRBD1,.,TRBV6-5,CASRPTGRGTEAFF,TGTGCCAGCAGGCCGACAGGGCGCGGAACTGAAGCTTTCTTT
TRBJ1-2,TRBD1,.,TRBV4-3,CASSQVDRGGGGYTF,TGCGCCAGCAGCCAAGTGGACAGGGGGGGAGGAGGCTACACCTTC
TRBJ1-6,.,.,TRBV18,CASSREVAGLADSPLHF,TGTGCCAGCTCACGAGAAGTCGCGGGGCTAGCGGATTCACCCCTCCACTTT
TRBJ2-2,.,.,TRBV7-2,CASSRGHTGELFF,TGTGCCAGCAGCCGGGGGCACACCGGGGAGCTGTTTTTT
TRBJ2-5,.,.,TRBV11-3,CASSFASRETQYF,TGTGCCAGCAGCTTTGCCAGCCGGGAGACCCAGTACTTC
TRBJ2-2,.,once,TRBV11-2,CASRRQDTGELFF,TGTGCCAGCAGAAGACAAGACACCGGGGAGCTGTTTTTT
TRBJ2-1,.,.,TRBV5-4,CASSSPGDNEQFF,TGTGCCAGCAGCTCCCCAGGGGACAATGAGCAGTTCTTC
TRBJ1-5,TRBD1,.,TRBV18,CASSEGQVQPQHF,TGTGCCAGCTCAGAGGGACAGGTTCAGCCCCAGCATTTT
TRBJ2-7,.,.,TRBV30,CAWINSYEQYF,TGTGCCTGGATAAACTCCTACGAGCAGTACTTC
TRBJ1-4,TRBD1,.,TRBV2,CASRPQGNDEKLFF,TGTGCCAGCAGACCACAGGGGAACGATGAAAAACTGTTTTTT
TRBJ1-5,TRBD1,once,TRBV4-2,CATSPEQGFQPQHF,TGTGCCACTAGTCCTGAACAGGGGTTTCAGCCCCAGCATTTT
TRBJ1-2,.,.,TRBV5-4,CASSLSGAYNYGYTF,TGTGCCAGCAGCTTGTCTGGGGCTTATAACTATGGCTACACCTTC
TRBJ2-3,TRBD2,.,TRBV10-3,CAISRGGSDTQYF,TGTGCCATCAGTCGGGGCGGGAGCGATACGCAGTATTTT
TRBJ2-1,.,.,TRBV6-5,CASSPTALNEQFF,TGTGCCAGCAGTCCGACCGCACTCAATGAGCAGTTCTTC
TRBJ1-4,.,once,TRBV5-1,CASSSGTKGVELFF,TGCGCCAGCAGCTCCGGGACAAAAGGAGTGGAACTGTTTTTT
TRBJ1-2,.,.,TRBV10-3,CGAASNYGYTF,TGTGGGGCAGCTTCTAACTATGGCTACACCTTC
TRBJ1-1,TRBD1,once,TRBV5-1,CASSLSIPTGGISEAFF,TGCGCCAGCAGCTTGTCAATTCCAACAGGGGGAATATCTGAAGCTTTCTTT
TRBJ2-3,.,.,TRBV7-9,CASSPTDTQYF,TGTGCCAGCAGCCCCACAGATACGCAGTATTTT
TRBJ2-5,TRBD2,.,TRBV11-2,CASSRLAGGKGETQYF,TGTGCCAGCAGCCGACTAGCGGGGGGGAAAGGAGAGACCCAGTACTTC
TRBJ1-2,.,.,TRBV28,CASRPQGGGYGYTF,TGTGCCAGCAGACCACAGGGAGGCGGCTATGGCTACACCTTC
TRBJ1-2,.,.,TRBV2,CASSEGGLDYTF,TGTGCCAGCAGTGAAGGGGGGCTTGACTACACCTTC
TRBJ1-5,.,.,TRBV7-2,CASNIDRSNQPQHF,TGTGCCAGCAACATAGACAGAAGCAATCAGCCCCAGCATTTT
TRBJ2-3,.,.,TRBV9,CASSADGGGTDTQYF,TGTGCCAGCAGCGCCGATGGCGGGGGCACAGATACGCAGTATTTT
TRBJ2-5,TRBD2,.,TRBV6-5,CASSGGGYQETQYF,TGTGCCAGCAGCGGCGGGGGGTACCAAGAGACCCAGTACTTC
TRBJ1-4,.,.,TRBV4-1,CASSQNYQGLGEKLFF,TGCGCCAGCAGCCAAAACTATCAGGGGTTAGGGGAAAAACTGTTTTTT
TRBJ2-7,.,once,TRBV7-9,CASSTRDTEYEQYF,TGTGCCAGCAGCACCCGGGACACCGAATACGAGCAGTACTTC
TRBJ1-6,TRBD1,.,TRBV5-8,CASSFSQGVSPLHF,TGTGCCAGCAGCTTTTCACAGGGGGTTTCACCCCTCCACTTT
TRBJ2-3,TRBD1,.,TRBV19,CASSIGGLQGSTDTQYF,TGTGCCAGTAGTATAGGAGGTTTACAGGGGAGCACAGATACGCAGTATTTT
TRBJ2-1,.,.,TRBV27,CASSLGRYYNEQFF,TGTGCCAGCAGTTTAGGGCGGTACTACAATGAGCAGTTCTTC
TRBJ1-2,.,.,TRBV4-1,CASSQVRNYGYTF,TGCGCCAGCAGCCAAGTACGGAACTATGGCTACACCTTC
TRBJ2-2,.,.,TRBV19,CASSRQTDKNTGELFF,TGTGCCAGTAGTCGACAGACAGACAAGAACACCGGGGAGCTGTTTTTT
TRBJ1-5,.,.,TRBV6-6,CASSYSRYQPQHF,TGTGCCAGCAGTTACTCGCGGTATCAGCCCCAGCATTTT
TRBJ1-1,TRBD1,.,TRBV15,CATSTLGTGPEAFF,TGTGCCACCAGCACGTTAGGGACAGGCCCTGAAGCTTTCTTT
TRBJ2-7,TRBD2,.,TRBV6-1,CASSEGTGRGVPYEQYF,TGTGCCAGCAGTGAAGGGACGGGGCGGGGGGTACCCTACGAGCAGTACTTC
TRBJ1-1,.,.,TRBV20-1,CSARNTEAFF,TGCAGTGCTAGGAACACTGAAGCTTTCTTT
TRBJ1-2,.,.,TRBV5-1,CASSERTGNYGYTF,TGCGCCAGCAGCGAGAGGACGGGGAACTATGGCTACACCTTC
TRBJ1-5,.,.,TRBV10-3,CAISESPGAGQPQHF,TGTGCCATCAGTGAGTCACCGGGGGCAGGTCAGCCCCAGCATTTT
TRBJ1-1,TRBD1,few,TRBV25-1,CASRRTGVYTEAFF,TGTGCCAGCAGGAGAACAGGGGTCTACACTGAAGCTTTCTTT
TRBJ1-6,.,.,TRBV9,CASSVDWDQTNSPLHF,TGTGCCAGCAGCGTAGATTGGGACCAAACTAATTCACCCCTCCACTTT
TRBJ2-1,TRBD2,.,TRBV9,CASSVRGSGGPSYNEQFF,TGTGCCAGCAGCGTCCGGGGAAGCGGGGGGCCTTCCTACAATGAGCAGTTCTTC
TRBJ2-1,.,.,TRBV4-1,CASRPPLSSYNEQFF,TGCGCCAGCAGGCCACCCCTTAGCTCCTACAATGAGCAGTTCTTC
TRBJ2-3,TRBD2,once,TRBV5-1,CASSWGPSGVTDTQYF,TGCGCCAGCAGCTGGGGGCCTAGCGGGGTAACAGATACGCAGTATTTT
TRBJ1-5,TRBD1,.,TRBV6-6,CACNSGGTGEFQPQHF,TGTGCCTGCAACTCTGGGGGGACAGGGGAGTTTCAGCCCCAGCATTTT